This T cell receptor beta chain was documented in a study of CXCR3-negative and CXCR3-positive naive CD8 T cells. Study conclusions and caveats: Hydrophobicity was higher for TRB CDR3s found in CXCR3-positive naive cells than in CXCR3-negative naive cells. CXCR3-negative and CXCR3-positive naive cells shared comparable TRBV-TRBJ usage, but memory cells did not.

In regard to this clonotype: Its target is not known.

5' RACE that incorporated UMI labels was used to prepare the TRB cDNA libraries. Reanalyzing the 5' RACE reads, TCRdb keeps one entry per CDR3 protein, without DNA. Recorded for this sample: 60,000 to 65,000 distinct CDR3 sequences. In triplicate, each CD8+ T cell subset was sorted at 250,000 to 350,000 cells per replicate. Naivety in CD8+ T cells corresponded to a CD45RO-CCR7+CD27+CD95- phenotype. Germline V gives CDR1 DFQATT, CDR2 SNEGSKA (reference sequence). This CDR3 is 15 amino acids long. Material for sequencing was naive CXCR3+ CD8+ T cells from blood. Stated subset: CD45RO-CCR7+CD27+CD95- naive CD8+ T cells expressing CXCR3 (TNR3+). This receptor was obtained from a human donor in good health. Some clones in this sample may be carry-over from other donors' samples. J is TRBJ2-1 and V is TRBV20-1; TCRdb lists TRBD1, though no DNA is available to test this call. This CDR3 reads CSARDEGTGLDEQFF.